The 8 T cell receptor beta chains below all came from one sample that was sequenced in a study of OX40 agonist ivuxolimab in advanced cancers. Repertoires were generated with immunoSEQ multiplex PCR, while TCRdb's copy carries only in-frame clones and drops some. The sample has over 100,000 clones; 93% are singletons. This sample comprised CD4+ or CD8+ T cells sorted from blood, obtained in a trial of the OX40 agonist ivuxolimab. The receptors derive from an adult with an advanced solid tumor such as melanoma, head and neck, liver or kidney cancer.

This chain links TRBV5-1 with TRBJ1-2, with D perhaps TRBD1 (5 bases). Trimming shortened V by 1 base and J by 8 bases, and 18 bases separated the two germline ends. Germline V CDR1 and CDR2: SGHRS, YFSETQ. The CDR3 sequence is 15 residues long. CDR3 loop: CASSLLAGQSGGYTF. In nucleotides, the CDR3 is TGCGCCAGCAGCTTGTTAGCAGGGCAGTCTGGGGGCTACACCTTC.

The rearrangement uses TRBV28 and TRBJ2-7, with 11 nucleotides matching TRBD2. Germline lookup yields CDR1 MDHEN and CDR2 SYDVKM. Trimming at V came to 5 bases and at J to 2 bases, leaving 29 bases not matched to a gene. The CDR3 runs to 23 residues. The CDR3 DNA follows: TGTGCCAGCAGTCATTTTAACGCCGACAGGGTGGGTGGGGGACTAGCGGACACCTACGAGCAGTACTTC. This gives the protein CASSHFNADRVGGGLADTYEQYF.

The genes are TRBV11-2 and TRBJ2-7; 14 bases are shared with TRBD2. V trimming: 5 bases; J trimming: 3 bases; junction bases outside the gene matches: 3. The CDR3 totals 15 residues. The germline CDR1 and CDR2 sequences are SGHAT and FQNNGV. CDR3 in DNA: TGTGCCAGCAGCGCCGGGACTAGCGGGAGCTACGAGCAGTACTTC. Residues: CASSAGTSGSYEQYF.

The chain employs TRBV15 and TRBJ2-5; TRBD2 matches at 11 bases. This CDR3 has 17 amino acids. V was clipped by 2 bases and J by 0 bases; unmatched bases: 5. Germline loops: CDR1 LNHNV, CDR2 YYDKDF (reference sequence). The CDR3 loop is CATSRTSGGLNQETQYF. For the CDR3, the DNA is TGTGCCACCAGCAGAACTAGCGGGGGCCTTAACCAAGAGACCCAGTACTTC.

This clone was seen only once. The chain joins TRBV28 to TRBJ1-5; D uncertain. V was clipped by 9 bases and J by 4 bases, with 10 bases between them. The germline V gene encodes CDR1 MDHEN and CDR2 SYDVKM. CDR3 length equals 12 residues. CDR3 loop: CASWGGNQPQHF. DNA of the CDR3: TGTGCCAGTTGGGGAGGTAATCAGCCCCAGCATTTT. Complete variable domain (other parts from reference TRBV28 and TRBJ1-5): DVKVTQSSRYLVKRTGEKVFLECVQDMDHENMFWYRQDPGLGLRLIYFSYDVKMKEKGDIPEGYSVSREKKERFSLILESASTNQTSMYLCASWGGNQPQHFGDGTRLSIL.

CDR3 sequence reads: CASSLRDRAYNEQFF. In nucleotides, the CDR3 is TGTGCCAGCAGCCTCCGGGACAGGGCCTACAATGAGCAGTTCTTC. This chain connects TRBV27 to TRBJ2-1; 9 nucleotides match TRBD1. The CDR3 is 15 amino acids. Germline V CDR1 and CDR2: MNHEY, SMNVEV (reference sequence). V lost 6 bases and J lost 2; bases outside the gene matches: 5.

The chain combines TRBV5-1 with TRBJ1-6; D uncertain. Germline loops: CDR1 SGHRS, CDR2 YFSETQ. Between the trimmed V and J ends, which lost 0 bases and 7 bases, there was a span of 11 bases. CDR3 length equals 15 residues. The chain's CDR3 is CASSLEAQLNSPLHF. CDR3 sequence (DNA): TGCGCCAGCAGCTTGGAGGCACAATTAAATTCACCCCTCCACTTT.

This sequence joins TRBV2 and TRBJ2-5; 8 bases line up with TRBD1. The CDR3 length is 15 residues. Per germline, CDR1 SNHLY and CDR2 FYNNEI. The trim removed 3 bases at V and 7 bases at J, leaving 10 bases unmatched. The CDR3 DNA sequence: TGTGCCAGCAGTGATGACAGGGGTGTTCTCGGGACCCAGTACTTC. Translating gives CASSDDRGVLGTQYF.